The next 27 T cell receptor beta chains were all read from a single sample in a study of blood T cell repertoires in COVID-19. Only in-frame clones appear in the TCRdb table, and some are missing; sequencing was by immunoSEQ multiplex PCR. Of under 55,000 clones in the sample, over 75% were seen once. Sequenced material: peripheral blood. These TCRs come from an elderly woman with acute or convalescent COVID-19.

The chain joins TRBV5-6 to TRBJ2-3; D is unresolved. Germline V gives CDR1 SGHDT, CDR2 YYEEEE. There are 13 residues in the CDR3. V was pared by 2 bases and J by 3 bases, with 7 bases between. CDR3 sequence: CASSFGPTDTQYF. The CDR3 DNA follows: TGTGCCAGCAGCTTTGGGCCTACAGATACGCAGTATTTT.

The table lists this clone with a count of one. V is TRBV10-3 and J is TRBJ1-3; D is possibly TRBD1 (5 bases). The CDR3 sequence is 15 residues long. Per the germline V gene, CDR1 is ENHRY and CDR2 is SYGVKD. V lost 6 bases and J 0 bases, leaving 12 bases between the germline ends. CDR3 coding DNA: TGTGCCATCAGGTCCGGGACTATCTCTGGAAACACCATATATTTT. Residues: CAIRSGTISGNTIYF.

This clone was seen a handful of times. J is TRBJ2-7 and V is TRBV9; a possible D gene is TRBD1 (6 bases). Trimming took off 0 bases at V and 7 bases at J, with 14 bases between the two ends. This CDR3 comprises 14 residues. Germline-derived CDR1 and CDR2 are SGDLS and YYNGEE. The CDR3 spells CASSVGYGQIEQYF. DNA for the CDR3: TGTGCCAGCAGCGTAGGCTATGGACAGATTGAGCAGTACTTC. Based on the CDR3 plus reference TRBV9 and TRBJ2-7, the full variable domain is DSGVTQTPKHLITATGQRVTLRCSPRSGDLSVYWYQQSLDQGLQFLIQYYNGEERAKGNILERFSAQQFPDLHSELNLSSLELGDSALYFCASSVGYGQIEQYFGPGTRLTVT.

The CDR3: CASSPPPGTTNEQFF. CDR3 bases: TGTGCCAGCTCACCCCCCCCCGGGACTACCAATGAGCAGTTCTTC. The chain is built from TRBV18 and TRBJ2-1, with 7 bases matching TRBD2. Trimming cost V 3 bases and J 6 bases; bases outside gene matches: 8. Germline V gene data show CDR1 as KGHSH and CDR2 as LQKENI. The CDR3 extends over 15 amino acids. The whole variable domain, remainder taken from reference TRBV18 and TRBJ2-1, is NAGVMQNPRHLVRRRGQEARLRCSPMKGHSHVYWYRQLPEEGLKFMVYLQKENIIDESGMPKERFSAEFPKEGPSILRIQQVVRGDSAAYFCASSPPPGTTNEQFFGPGTRLTVL.

The V and J genes are TRBV27 and TRBJ2-1; 11 nucleotides line up with TRBD2. V lost 0 bases and J lost 9; bases outside the gene matches: 4. Per germline, CDR1 MNHEY and CDR2 SMNVEV (reference sequence). CDR3 length: 15 amino acids. CDR3 amino acids: CASSLSTSGTGEQFF. The CDR3, as DNA: TGTGCCAGCAGTTTATCGACTAGCGGGACGGGTGAGCAGTTCTTC.

This clone was counted only a few times. V and J are TRBV7-9 and TRBJ2-1; 8 bases map to TRBD2. With V trimmed by 2 bases and J by 7 bases, 19 bases remained unmatched. Germline lookup yields CDR1 SEHNR and CDR2 FQNEAQ (reference sequence). CDR3 length equals 19 residues. CDR3: CASSLLLGAGGRFRNEQFF. CDR3 DNA: TGTGCCAGCAGCTTACTTCTCGGGGCTGGCGGGAGGTTTAGGAATGAGCAGTTCTTC.

In regard to this clone: At one end the junction does not follow the germline gene, possibly because of a read error. The CDR3: CANRGEQHF. CDR3 nucleotide sequence: TGTGCCAATAGGGGCGAGCAGCACTTC. V gene TRBV25-1 combines with J gene TRBJ2-7, with TRBD1 as a possible D gene (5 bases). CDR3 length: 9 amino acids. The germline gives CDR1 MGHDK, CDR2 SYGVNS.

The gene calls are TRBV7-6 and TRBJ2-4, with no clear D. CDR1 is SGHVS and CDR2 is FNYEAQ in the germline V gene. The CDR3 is 13 amino acids. V lost 2 bases, J lost 8 bases, and 10 bases lay in between. CDR3 DNA sequence: TGTGCCAGCAGCTTATATCAATCAGACATTCAGTACTTC. Amino acid sequence: CASSLYQSDIQYF.

This chain links TRBV4-1 with TRBJ1-2; a possible D gene is TRBD1 (5 bases). The CDR3 is 15 residues long. The germline CDR1 and CDR2 sequences are MGHRA and YSYEKL. V dropped 0 bases and J dropped 2 bases, with 10 bases sitting between them. The CDR3 is CASSQDEGVNYGYTF. The CDR3 nucleotides read TGCGCCAGCAGCCAAGATGAAGGGGTGAACTATGGCTACACCTTC.

This clone was counted a single time. V and J are TRBV19 and TRBJ2-1, with 9 bases lining up with TRBD2. Germline V lookup: CDR1 LNHDA, CDR2 SQIVND (reference sequence). CDR3 length: 15 residues. V lost 3 bases to trimming and J lost 14 bases; unmatched junction nucleotides: 14. The CDR3 sequence is CASSMDGISGSSEFF. DNA for the CDR3: TGTGCCAGTAGTATGGACGGGATTAGCGGGAGCTCTGAGTTCTTC.

This clone has only one observation. The CDR3 bases are TGTGCCAGCAGTTGGGGAAGAGCGGGGACAGGGGAGGAGACCCAGTACTTC. This encodes CASSWGRAGTGEETQYF. The gene calls are TRBV28 and TRBJ2-5; TRBD1 matches at 10 bases. CDR1 and CDR2 from the germline V gene are MDHEN and SYDVKM. There are 17 residues in the CDR3. V dropped 4 bases and J dropped 5; count of bases not matched to a gene: 13.

This chain uses TRBV5-1 with TRBJ2-7; D not certain. Trimming cost V 3 bases and J 3 bases, with 7 bases left between them. There are 12 residues in the CDR3. Germline V CDR1 and CDR2: SGHRS, YFSETQ. Written as DNA, the CDR3 is TGCGCCAGCAGCTCAGCGAACTACGAGCAGTACTTC. It translates to CASSSANYEQYF.

J is TRBJ2-3 and V is TRBV6-5; 7 bases line up with TRBD1. The V segment lost 5 bases and the J segment 1 base; nucleotides outside the gene matches: 0. Germline loops: CDR1 MNHEY, CDR2 SVGAGI. The CDR3 loop spans 13 amino acids. The CDR3 protein is CASSTGGTDTQYF. The CDR3 bases are TGTGCCAGCAGTACAGGGGGCACAGATACGCAGTATTTT.

The chain has TRBV7-6 and TRBJ2-2, with D unclear. CDR1 and CDR2 from the germline V gene are SGHVS and FNYEAQ. This CDR3 contains 15 residues. Trimming left V 7 bases short and J 10 bases short, with 22 bases between. For the CDR3, the DNA is TGTGCCAGCACCGCGCCCCGGGTCGTGGTTACGGAGCTGTTTTTT. Translation gives CASTAPRVVVTELFF.

The chain links TRBV5-1 to TRBJ2-1; the match to TRBD2 covers 11 bases. The CDR3 has 14 amino acids. Germline-derived CDR1 and CDR2 are SGHRS and YFSETQ. Trimming at V came to 1 base and at J to 8 bases, leaving 2 bases not matched to a gene. The CDR3, as DNA: TGCGCCAGCAGCTTGACTAGCGGGAGCCATGAGCAGTTCTTC. Protein: CASSLTSGSHEQFF.

The J gene is TRBJ1-1, the V gene TRBV3-1 (or the pseudogene TRBV3-2), with 8 bases lining up with TRBD1. CDR1 is LGHDT and CDR2 is YNNKEL in the germline V gene (reference sequence). With 1 base clipped from V and 8 bases from J, the junction kept 6 bases outside the gene matches. The CDR3 extends over 14 amino acids. The CDR3 here is CASSQGYRGGEAFF. CDR3 DNA sequence: TGTGCCAGCAGCCAAGGGTACAGGGGGGGAGAAGCTTTCTTT.

This chain links TRBV2 with TRBJ2-1, with TRBD2 identical over 12 bases. Germline CDR1 and CDR2: SNHLY and FYNNEI. V gave up 9 bases and J gave up 15 bases; unmatched junction bases: 15. The CDR3 extends over 14 amino acids. CDR3 coding DNA: TGTGCCAGAAAGGGTAATACTAGCGGGAGGTCTCCGTTCTTC. Its protein is CARKGNTSGRSPFF.

V gene TRBV7-8 combines with J gene TRBJ2-7; no clear D gene. Per the germline V gene, CDR1 is SGHVS and CDR2 is FQNEAQ. V lost 1 base to trimming and J lost 0 bases, with 10 bases between them. The CDR3 is 15 residues long. CDR3 sequence reads: CASSLDVWSSYEQYF. CDR3 DNA: TGTGCCAGCAGCTTAGACGTCTGGAGCTCCTACGAGCAGTACTTC.

This chain links TRBV6-1 with TRBJ2-7; D remains ambiguous. The germline gives CDR1 MNHNS, CDR2 SASEGT. V lost 2 bases and J 7 bases, leaving 9 bases between the germline ends. CDR3 length equals 12 residues. CDR3 sequence (DNA): TGTGCCAGCAGTGAAAGTACAATTGAGCAGTACTTC. Amino acid sequence: CASSESTIEQYF.

This clone appeared once. V is TRBV10-3 and J is TRBJ2-1; 10 positions match TRBD2. The CDR3 loop spans 14 amino acids. CDR1 is ENHRY, CDR2 SYGVKD, per germline. The V and J ends lost 8 bases and 7 bases, in that order; junction bases with no gene match: 8. The CDR3 coding sequence is TGTGCCATCCAACTAGCGGGGATTGGTAATGAGCAGTTCTTC. It specifies CAIQLAGIGNEQFF.

This chain uses TRBV28 with TRBJ2-1, with 11 bases that match TRBD2. Germline-derived CDR1 and CDR2 are MDHEN and SYDVKM. Trimming cost V 6 bases and J 9 bases; bases outside gene matches: 16. The CDR3 has 17 residues. The CDR3 loop reads CASSPPQGLLAGVEQFF. The CDR3 DNA follows: TGTGCCAGCAGCCCCCCCCAGGGGCTACTAGCGGGAGTTGAGCAGTTCTTC.

V gene TRBV25-1 combines with J gene TRBJ2-1, with 16 bases identical to TRBD2. Germline V lookup: CDR1 MGHDK, CDR2 SYGVNS. V lost 9 bases to trimming and J lost 5 bases; unmatched junction nucleotides: 13. The CDR3 length is 18 residues. The CDR3 spells CARYPGLAGGPPDNEQFF. CDR3 DNA: TGTGCCAGGTACCCGGGACTAGCGGGAGGGCCCCCCGACAATGAGCAGTTCTTC.

The rearrangement uses TRBV28 and TRBJ1-1; D remains ambiguous. The CDR3 is 14 amino acids. Per the germline V gene, CDR1 is MDHEN and CDR2 is SYDVKM. V was shortened by 2 bases and J by 3 bases, with 10 bases between the two germline ends. Here the CDR3 reads CASSLEGGDTEAFF. In DNA, the CDR3 is TGTGCCAGCAGTTTAGAGGGCGGGGACACTGAAGCTTTCTTT.

The gene calls are TRBV6-1 and TRBJ2-2, with unresolved D. Trimming shortened V by 3 bases and J by 7 bases, and 9 bases separated the two germline ends. The CDR3 totals 13 residues. Germline CDR1 MNHNS, CDR2 SASEGT. The CDR3 is CASSEVYHGELFF. The CDR3 DNA is TGTGCCAGCAGTGAGGTCTATCACGGGGAGCTGTTTTTT.

This rearrangement joins TRBV12-3 or TRBV12-4 to TRBJ1-2; 8 nucleotides align to TRBD1. This CDR3 spans 13 amino acids. With V trimmed by 5 bases and J by 4 bases, 3 bases remained unmatched. The CDR3 loop is CASSLDRGYGYTF. The CDR3, as DNA: TGTGCCAGCAGTCTAGACAGGGGCTATGGCTACACCTTC.

Written as DNA, the CDR3 is TGTGCCGGAGACTCCGTGGGGAACACTGAAGCTTTCTTT. Its protein is CAGDSVGNTEAFF. The chain employs TRBV7-9 and TRBJ1-1, with no clear D. The CDR3 loop spans 13 amino acids. Germline assignment: CDR1 SEHNR and CDR2 FQNEAQ (reference sequence). Trimming removed 11 bases at V and 1 base at J, with 14 bases between. Complete variable domain (other parts from reference TRBV7-9 and TRBJ1-1): DTGVSQNPRHKITKRGQNVTFRCDPISEHNRLYWYRQTLGQGPEFLTYFQNEAQLEKSRLLSDRFSAERPKGSFSTLEIQRTEQGDSAMYLCAGDSVGNTEAFFGQGTRLTVV.

The chain's CDR3 is CASSFQGATHQPQHF. The CDR3 DNA follows: TGTGCCAGCAGCTTTCAGGGGGCAACCCATCAGCCCCAGCATTTT. The V and J genes are TRBV5-6 and TRBJ1-5, with TRBD1 matching over 8 bases. The ends lost 2 bases at V and 5 bases at J; junction bases unmatched: 6. The germline CDR1 and CDR2 sequences are SGHDT and YYEEEE. This CDR3 is built from 15 residues.